Here is one T cell receptor beta chain with its context. Its antigen is undetermined. The time point: patch test 1, 2 weeks after DPC sensitization. As for treatment: therapeutic diphenylcyclopropenone sensitization with weekly scalp DPC. The data stem from a study of human T cells and chemical hapten exposure. Study-wide results and caveats: DPC sensitization left the count of TCRs above 1 in 1000 unchanged.

Trimming shortened V by 2 bases and J by 4 bases, and 14 bases separated the two germline ends. Germline V lookup: CDR1 SGHRS, CDR2 YFSETQ. There are 15 residues in the CDR3. Original handling: Ranging from roughly 23,224 to 690,600, TCR counts per sample had a median value of roughly 96,000. Via MiXCR, TCRdb re-called the RACE reads, giving one row per CDR3 protein. TCRdb's processing, not the authors', yielded these V and J calls. The table lists some 180,000 distinct CDR3 sequences, 20% to 25% of them singletons. The V gene is TRBV5-1, the J gene TRBJ2-3, with D possibly being TRBD2 (6 bases). This material consisted of whole blood, taken in connection with sensitization to the hapten diphenylcyclopropenone (DPC). The sequence was obtained from a woman aged 45-65 years with alopecia areata. Some clones in this sample may be carry-over from other donors' samples. The CDR3 DNA reads as TGCGCCAGCAGCTTCTCTAACGGGAGACCAGATACGCAGTATTTT. Residues: CASSFSNGRPDTQYF. Variable domain in full (rest from reference TRBV5-1 and TRBJ2-3): KAGVTQTPRYLIKTRGQQVTLSCSPISGHRSVSWYQQTPGQGLQFLFEYFSETQRNKGNFPGRFSGRQFSNSRSEMNVSTLELGDSALYLCASSFSNGRPDTQYFGPGTRLTVL.